This T cell receptor beta chain was found in a study of cytotoxic CD8 clonotypes in ibrutinib-treated CLL. Turning to the study itself: Included were 11 relapsed/refractory and roughly 15 treatment-naive patients, of whom 17 were IGHV unmutated. Findings and caveats of the study: While tracking circulating CD8+ T-cell counts, baseline clonality exceeded that of age-matched healthy donors. Public clonotypes showed up rarely, and on treatment they shrank or held steady. Sampling time points were not equivalent between sustained-remission and progressing patients.

The table came from immunoSEQ multiplex PCR; TCRdb's copy has only in-frame clones and leaves some out. The sample shows 130,000 to 150,000 clones, roughly three quarters of them seen only once. Comments on this clone: Its cognate antigen is unknown.

Between the trimmed V and J ends, which lost 0 bases and 5 bases, there was a span of 14 bases. The V gene's germline CDR1 is LGHNA and CDR2 YSLEER. The CDR3 is made up of 16 amino acids. This rearrangement joins TRBV4-3 to TRBJ1-5; D is uncertain. This clonotype was obtained from a human donor with chronic lymphocytic leukemia. The sample consisted of PBMCs, taken after 12 months of ibrutinib treatment. CDR3 residues: CASSQDYSDYYQPQHF. CDR3 nucleotide sequence: TGCGCCAGCAGCCAAGATTACAGCGACTACTATCAGCCCCAGCATTTT.